The clone carrying this TCR beta chain was seen a few times. Germline V gene data show CDR1 as WSHSY and CDR2 as SAAADI. The CDR3 loop spans 13 amino acids. After removal of 4 bases from V and 6 bases from J, the junction contained 3 bases not matched to a gene. The entry originates in a study of graft-versus-host responses after intestinal transplantation. Looking at the study overall: Uniformly, recipients were administered anti-thymocyte globulin induction with subsequent tacrolimus and steroids for 3 to 4 years.

Graft tissue processing released intraepithelial and lamina propria lymphocytes. Libraries were prepared by immunoSEQ multiplex PCR; TCRdb keeps only in-frame clonotypes and omits some of them. The table lists around 13,000 clones, about 67% of them singletons, with over 7% in the top ten. V and J are TRBV10-2 and TRBJ2-1, with TRBD1 matching 7 bases. This clonotype was obtained from a human patient who received an intestinal transplant, so some T cells may come from the graft donor. The sequences come from ileum tissue, collected 16 days after intestinal transplant. The CDR3 nucleotides are TGCGCCAGCAGTGGGGACAGAATCAATGAGCAGTTCTTC. Translated: CASSGDRINEQFF.